The 14 T cell receptor beta chains in this list originate from one sample, sequenced in a study of blood T cell repertoires in COVID-19. The protocol was immunoSEQ multiplex PCR, while the TCRdb copy is restricted to in-frame clones and leaves out a portion. The sample includes fewer than 120,000 clones, around 80% of them seen just once. The sample was peripheral blood. The receptors were gathered from a woman aged 80 or over with acute or convalescent COVID-19.

The chain employs TRBV7-9 and TRBJ1-2; TRBD1 matches 7 bases. The length of the CDR3 is 16 residues. In germline, CDR1 is SEHNR, CDR2 FQNEAQ (reference sequence). The trim removed 4 bases at V and 2 bases at J, leaving 10 bases unmatched. CDR3: CASSWGDRVFNYGYTF. The CDR3 DNA sequence: TGTGCCAGCAGCTGGGGGGACAGAGTTTTCAACTATGGCTACACCTTC.

This clone was counted only a few times. V gene TRBV5-1 combines with J gene TRBJ2-3; tentative D call: TRBD1 (5 bases). The CDR3 has 15 amino acids. CDR1 SGHRS and CDR2 YFSETQ come from the germline V gene. Trimming removed 1 base from V and 0 bases from J, with 9 bases in between. The CDR3 sequence is CASSLPTASTDTQYF. CDR3 DNA sequence: TGCGCCAGCAGCTTGCCGACAGCTAGCACAGATACGCAGTATTTT.

The chain employs TRBV5-1 and TRBJ1-6, with D possibly matching TRBD1 (5 bases). Germline CDR1 SGHRS, CDR2 YFSETQ. The V end was cut by 4 bases, the J end by 6 bases, with 11 bases between. This CDR3 is built from 14 residues. DNA for the CDR3: TGCGCCAGCAGCACCACAGGAATTAATTCACCCCTCCACTTT. Protein sequence: CASSTTGINSPLHF. The full variable domain, rest sourced from reference TRBV5-1 and TRBJ1-6, is KAGVTQTPRYLIKTRGQQVTLSCSPISGHRSVSWYQQTPGQGLQFLFEYFSETQRNKGNFPGRFSGRQFSNSRSEMNVSTLELGDSALYLCASSTTGINSPLHFGNGTRLTVT.

The gene calls are TRBV5-4 and TRBJ1-2; 9 bases map to TRBD1. Looked up from germline, CDR1 is SGHNT and CDR2 is YYREEE (reference sequence). Losses at the gene ends were 3 bases for V and 8 bases for J; bases not matched to a gene: 14. This CDR3 comprises 16 residues. CDR3 protein: CASSSWVPGQGDGYTF. Here the CDR3 DNA reads TGTGCCAGCAGCTCATGGGTTCCGGGACAGGGTGACGGCTACACCTTC.

This chain links TRBV30 with TRBJ1-2, with a weak D call TRBD1 (6 bases). Germline CDR1 reads GTSNPN; CDR2 reads SVGIG (reference sequence). The CDR3 totals 13 residues. With 5 bases removed from V and 5 bases from J, the gap between germline ends came to 15 bases. CDR3 nucleotide sequence: TGTGCCTGGGCCCTGGGAGGGGGTTATGGCTACACCTTC. This sequence encodes CAWALGGGYGYTF.

V usage is TRBV6-5 and J usage is TRBJ1-4; perhaps TRBD1 as D (6 bases). CDR1 MNHEY and CDR2 SVGAGI come from the germline V gene. The CDR3 loop spans 14 amino acids. Trimming shortened V by 7 bases and J by 6 bases, and 15 bases separated the two germline ends. CDR3 loop: CASNRDNADEKLFF. The DNA of the CDR3 is TGTGCCAGCAATCGGGACAACGCGGATGAAAAACTGTTTTTT.

This clone was counted once. The same CDR3 arises from other DNA sequences in this sample as well. This chain uses TRBV5-1 with TRBJ1-1, with a tentative D call TRBD1 (5 bases). The CDR3 length is 13 residues. Trimming took off 4 bases at V and 0 bases at J, with 7 bases between the two ends. CDR1 and CDR2 from the germline V gene are SGHRS and YFSETQ. CDR3 in amino acids: CASSLTVNTEAFF. CDR3 nucleotides: TGCGCCAGCAGCCTGACAGTGAACACTGAAGCTTTCTTT.

Only a few counts were recorded for this clone. V and J are TRBV3-1 (or the pseudogene TRBV3-2) and TRBJ2-2; TRBD1 is a possible D gene (6 bases). The CDR3 spans 15 residues. The V and J ends lost 0 bases and 8 bases respectively, with 13 bases between them. CDR1 and CDR2 (germline): LGHDT, YNNKEL (reference sequence). CDR3 sequence: CASSQDNRAGGELFF. For the CDR3, the DNA is TGTGCCAGCAGCCAAGATAACAGGGCGGGTGGGGAGCTGTTTTTT.

The rearrangement joins TRBV9 to TRBJ1-5, with 12 bases that match TRBD1. This CDR3 contains 15 residues. Germline V gene lookup returns CDR1 SGDLS and CDR2 YYNGEE. Trimming cost V 0 bases and J 6 bases; bases outside gene matches: 1. The CDR3 DNA reads as TGTGCCAGCAGCGTAGGGGACAGGGGGCTTCAGCCCCAGCATTTT. Its protein is CASSVGDRGLQPQHF.

The table lists this clone with a count of one. The V gene is TRBV7-2, the J gene TRBJ2-3, with D possibly TRBD2 on 6 matching bases. Germline V lookup: CDR1 SGHTA, CDR2 FQGNSA. The CDR3 spans 13 residues. The V and J ends lost 5 bases and 8 bases respectively, with 14 bases between them. CDR3 coding DNA: TGTGCCAGCAGCCCAATGCGGGGAGGTACGCAGTATTTT. Amino acid sequence: CASSPMRGGTQYF.

This clone was found a few times. The V gene is TRBV11-2, the J gene TRBJ2-7, with TRBD1 as a possible D gene (5 bases). Germline V lookup: CDR1 SGHAT, CDR2 FQNNGV. This CDR3 region has 15 residues. V gave up 5 bases and J gave up 2 bases, with 16 bases separating them. CDR3 DNA: TGTGCCAGCAGCCGCCGGCCAGGGCAGGCCTACGAGCAGTACTTC. Protein sequence: CASSRRPGQAYEQYF.

The V and J genes are TRBV5-1 and TRBJ1-4; D remains unclear. Germline CDR1 and CDR2: SGHRS and YFSETQ. V was cut by 2 bases and J by 7 bases, with 12 bases left in between. CDR3 length equals 14 residues. The CDR3 protein is CASSFSAAGEKLFF. CDR3 in DNA: TGCGCCAGCAGCTTCTCCGCAGCGGGTGAAAAACTGTTTTTT.

The chain uses TRBV12-3 or TRBV12-4 and TRBJ2-2; D is unclear. This CDR3 spans 13 amino acids. The germline V and J ends were trimmed by 8 bases and 1 base, with 8 bases remaining between them. This CDR3 is CASVSRNTGELFF. The CDR3 DNA reads as TGTGCCAGCGTCTCCCGGAACACCGGGGAGCTGTTTTTT.

This clone occurred a few times. In DNA, the CDR3 is TGTGCCAGCAGTGAGCTGGGGCGGAACACTGAAGCTTTCTTT. It yields the protein CASSELGRNTEAFF. This chain joins TRBV2 and TRBJ1-1, with TRBD1 as a possible D gene (5 bases). The germline gives CDR1 SNHLY, CDR2 FYNNEI. CDR3 length equals 14 residues. Trimming took off 3 bases at V and 1 base at J, with 9 bases between the two ends.